These 10 T cell receptor beta chains were all obtained from the same sample, sequenced in a study of shared clonotypes between healthy human individuals. Terminally differentiated effector memory CD45RA+ cells were left out of the naive CD8 fraction, which was CD45RO-negative and positively selected for CCR7. TCRdb's table, derived via immunoSEQ multiplex PCR, lists solely in-frame clones and lacks some. The data hold some 2 million clones, with approximately 95% observed a single time. Material: naive CD8+ T cells sorted from blood. These receptors were taken from a man younger than 30 in good health.

The J gene is TRBJ2-5, the V gene TRBV11-2; 12 bases map to TRBD2. The CDR3 has 16 amino acids. Trimming at V came to 5 bases and at J to 2 bases, leaving 6 bases not matched to a gene. Looked up from germline, CDR1 is SGHAT and CDR2 is FQNNGV. The CDR3 nucleotides read TGTGCCAGCAGCCGAACTAGCGGGGGGTGGCAAGAGACCCAGTACTTC. Residues: CASSRTSGGWQETQYF.

In the case of this clone: Other DNA variants within this sample encode the same CDR3. The gene calls are TRBV27 and TRBJ2-7; 7 bases agree with TRBD1. J gave up 0 bases and V 2 bases, and 4 bases lay outside the gene matches. Germline V CDR1 and CDR2: MNHEY, SMNVEV (reference sequence). The CDR3 runs to 15 residues. CDR3 nucleotides: TGTGCCAGCAGTTTAAAGGGACAGTCCTCCTACGAGCAGTACTTC. This encodes CASSLKGQSSYEQYF.

In DNA, the CDR3 is TGTGCCAGCAGTTACAGATCCTACGAGCAGTACTTC. It is translated as CASSYRSYEQYF. The chain uses TRBV25-1 and TRBJ2-5; D is uncertain. The J call may be faulty, since TRBJ2-7 better matches the DNA end. The CDR3 is 12 amino acids. Germline CDR1 is MGHDK and CDR2 is SYGVNS.

This chain joins TRBV6-5 and TRBJ2-2; 10 bases match TRBD2. V lost 2 bases to trimming and J lost 6 bases; unmatched junction nucleotides: 3. CDR1 is MNHEY, CDR2 SVGAGI, per germline. CDR3 length: 15 amino acids. The CDR3 protein is CASSYLAGVSGELFF. CDR3 nucleotide sequence: TGTGCCAGCAGTTACCTAGCGGGGGTATCCGGGGAGCTGTTTTTT.

The chain recombines TRBV9 with TRBJ2-7; weak D call: TRBD1 (6 bases). The CDR3 loop spans 14 amino acids. Looked up from germline, CDR1 is SGDLS and CDR2 is YYNGEE. V lost 1 base to trimming and J lost 3 bases, with 11 bases between them. The CDR3 loop reads CASSVSWTDYEQYF. CDR3 bases: TGTGCCAGCAGCGTATCTTGGACAGACTACGAGCAGTACTTC.

The rearrangement links TRBV6-5 to TRBJ2-7; 9 bases are shared with TRBD1. V was clipped by 9 bases and J by 5 bases; unmatched bases: 11. This CDR3 has 14 amino acids. The germline gives CDR1 MNHEY, CDR2 SVGAGI. CDR3 loop: CASMTGTGMNEQYF. The CDR3 nucleotides are TGTGCCAGTATGACCGGGACAGGGATGAACGAGCAGTACTTC.

J is TRBJ1-5 and V is TRBV27; 7 bases agree with TRBD1. J lost 6 bases, V lost 8 bases, and 13 bases had no gene match. Germline lookup yields CDR1 MNHEY and CDR2 SMNVEV (reference sequence). The CDR3 spans 15 residues. The CDR3 bases are TGTGCCAGCTCCGCGGCAGGGGGGAGAAGTCAGCCCCAGCATTTT. Protein product: CASSAAGGRSQPQHF.

This chain connects TRBV28 to TRBJ1-3; D uncertain. V was trimmed by 4 bases and J by 0 bases, leaving 7 bases between them. This CDR3 contains 14 residues. CDR1 is MDHEN, CDR2 SYDVKM, per germline. The CDR3 protein is CASSYGSSGNTIYF. In DNA, the CDR3 is TGTGCCAGCAGTTATGGCAGCTCTGGAAACACCATATATTTT.

This rearrangement joins TRBV5-1 to TRBJ2-5, with TRBD2 matching 8 bases. V shed 3 bases, J shed 5 bases, and the junction held 6 bases outside the gene matches. This CDR3 is 14 amino acids long. Germline CDR1 SGHRS, CDR2 YFSETQ. The CDR3 here is CASSSERELETQYF. CDR3 nucleotides: TGCGCCAGCAGCTCTGAGCGGGAGCTCGAGACCCAGTACTTC.

V is TRBV9 and J is TRBJ2-7, with 9 bases matching TRBD2. CDR3 length: 15 residues. J lost 5 bases, V lost 3 bases, and 9 bases had no gene match. Germline assignment: CDR1 SGDLS and CDR2 YYNGEE. CDR3 sequence (DNA): TGTGCCAGCAGCGATGATGGCGGGAGGGCCCACGAGCAGTACTTC. Encoded protein: CASSDDGGRAHEQYF.